This T cell receptor (beta chain) was captured in a study of post-analysis software for immune sequencing data. Study-wide context: As for disease course, relapsing-remitting, secondary progressive and progressive-relapsing multiple sclerosis were all included.

The sample holds many counts of this clonotype. What it binds is not known. Trimming shortened V by 4 bases and J by 7 bases, and 16 bases separated the two germline ends. Germline V gene lookup returns CDR1 MGHRA and CDR2 YSYEKL. The CDR3 totals 14 residues. Study conclusions and caveats: Patients had higher frequencies than controls of about 5 TRBV segments, including TRBV5-6, TRBV5-1 and TRBV20-1. By F measure, strong co-clustering occurred among samples prepared in the same batch. Normalized Chao1 diversity was significantly reduced in patients versus controls.

Unique molecular identifiers featured in each of the TCR beta cDNA libraries. When roughly 0.9 to 10 million T cells were used, they gave hundreds of thousands of cDNA molecules. TCRdb processed the PCR reads anew with MiXCR; each CDR3 protein has one entry. Here the sample spans about 210,000 distinct CDR3 sequences, 29% being singletons. This receptor was identified in a girl aged 2 to 17 with multiple sclerosis. The genes are TRBV4-1 and TRBJ2-5, with D perhaps matching TRBD2 (6 bases). The sequenced material came from blood. The CDR3 region is CASSPPPTGGTQYF. The CDR3 DNA sequence: TGCGCCAGCAGCCCCCCCCCTACCGGGGGGACCCAGTACTTC.